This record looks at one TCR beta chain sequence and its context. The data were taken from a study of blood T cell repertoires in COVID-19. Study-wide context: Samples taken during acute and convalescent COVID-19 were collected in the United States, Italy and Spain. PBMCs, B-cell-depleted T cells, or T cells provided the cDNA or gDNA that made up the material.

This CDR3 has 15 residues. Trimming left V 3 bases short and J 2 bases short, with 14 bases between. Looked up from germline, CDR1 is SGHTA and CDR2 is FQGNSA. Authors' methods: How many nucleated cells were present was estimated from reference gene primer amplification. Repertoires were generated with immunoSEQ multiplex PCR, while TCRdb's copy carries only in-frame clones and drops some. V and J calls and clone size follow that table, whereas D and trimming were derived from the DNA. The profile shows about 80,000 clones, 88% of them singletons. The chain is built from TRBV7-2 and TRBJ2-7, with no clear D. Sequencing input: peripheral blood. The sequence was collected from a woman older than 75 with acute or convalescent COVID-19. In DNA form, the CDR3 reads TGTGCCAGCAGCTTGGGTCAGGTTGAGACCTACGAGCAGTACTTC. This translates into CASSLGQVETYEQYF.